This T cell receptor beta chain stems from a study of molecular identifiers for immune sequencing clone quantification. TCRdb used MiXCR to reprocess the PCR reads, holding one entry per CDR3 protein. The table records approximately 670,000 distinct CDR3 sequences, just under 20% of them present only once. Germline trimming cut 3 bases from V and 4 bases from J; bases unmatched to any gene: 11. Germline CDR1 MDHEN, CDR2 SYDVKM. This CDR3 contains 16 residues. This clonotype showed up many times. The chain uses TRBV28 and TRBJ1-2; 7 nucleotides line up with TRBD1. The clonotype originates from a human donor in good health. Some libraries in this study had Jurkat cell RNA spiked in. Sequencing was carried out using naive CD8+ T cells from blood, with Jurkat cell RNA spiked in. This sample's subset: FACS-sorted CD8+CD4-CCR7+CD45RA+ naive T cells. CDR3 nucleotides: TGTGCCAGCAGTTTCGCGACAGGGATAATTGCCTATGGCTACACCTTC. Its translation: CASSFATGIIAYGYTF.